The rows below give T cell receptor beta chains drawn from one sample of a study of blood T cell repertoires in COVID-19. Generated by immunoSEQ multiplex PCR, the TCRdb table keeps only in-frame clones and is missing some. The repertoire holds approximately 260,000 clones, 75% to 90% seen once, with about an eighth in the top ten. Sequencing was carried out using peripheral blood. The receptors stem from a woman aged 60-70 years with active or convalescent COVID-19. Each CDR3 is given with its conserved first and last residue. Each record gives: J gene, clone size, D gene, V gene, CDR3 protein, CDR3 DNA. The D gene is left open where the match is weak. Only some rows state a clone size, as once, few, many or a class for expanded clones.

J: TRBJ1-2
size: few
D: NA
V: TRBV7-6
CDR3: CASSHSQGEGGYTF
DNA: TGTGCCAGCAGCCACTCACAGGGAGAGGGAGGCTACACCTTC

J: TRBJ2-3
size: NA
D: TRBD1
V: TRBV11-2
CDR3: CASSLMQGASTDTQYF
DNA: TGTGCCAGCAGCTTAATGCAGGGGGCAAGCACAGATACGCAGTATTTT

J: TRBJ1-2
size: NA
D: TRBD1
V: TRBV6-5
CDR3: CASTVSPGGAKGYTF
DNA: TGTGCCAGCACCGTATCCCCAGGGGGCGCGAAGGGCTACACCTTC

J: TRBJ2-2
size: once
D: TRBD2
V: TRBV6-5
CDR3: CASRTGGTGTGELFF
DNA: TGTGCCAGCAGGACGGGGGGTACTGGCACCGGGGAGCTGTTTTTT

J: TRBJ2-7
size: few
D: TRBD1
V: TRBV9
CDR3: CASSAGQGFPYEQYF
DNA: TGTGCCAGCAGCGCGGGACAGGGATTCCCCTACGAGCAGTACTTC

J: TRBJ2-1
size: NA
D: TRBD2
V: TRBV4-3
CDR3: CASSQVAGGFKSYNEQFF
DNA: TGCGCCAGCAGCCAAGTAGCGGGGGGTTTTAAATCCTACAATGAGCAGTTCTTC

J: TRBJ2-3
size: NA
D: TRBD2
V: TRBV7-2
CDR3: CASSSSSGVLDTQYF
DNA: TGTGCCAGCAGCTCTTCTAGCGGGGTATTAGATACGCAGTATTTT

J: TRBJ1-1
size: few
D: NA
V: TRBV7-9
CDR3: CASSQPPHSGSEAFF
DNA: TGTGCCAGCAGTCAACCCCCCCACAGCGGGAGTGAAGCTTTCTTT

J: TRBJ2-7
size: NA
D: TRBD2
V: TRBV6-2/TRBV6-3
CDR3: CASSYSRLSGAPLYEQYF
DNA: TGTGCCAGCAGTTACTCGAGACTAAGCGGGGCCCCTCTCTACGAGCAGTACTTC

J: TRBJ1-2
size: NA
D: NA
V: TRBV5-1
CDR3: CASSRIGGVRDGYTF
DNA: TGCGCCAGCAGCCGCATCGGGGGGGTTCGAGACGGCTACACCTTC

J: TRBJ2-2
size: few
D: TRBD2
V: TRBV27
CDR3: CASSLRGVSTGELFF
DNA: TGTGCCAGCAGTTTGCGGGGGGTGAGCACCGGGGAGCTGTTTTTT

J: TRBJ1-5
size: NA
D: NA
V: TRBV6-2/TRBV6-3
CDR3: CASSSLRGEGNQPQHF
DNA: TGTGCCAGCAGTTCCCTCCGCGGGGAGGGGAATCAGCCCCAGCATTTT

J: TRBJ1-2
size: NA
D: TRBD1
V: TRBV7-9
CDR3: CASTQGAEFTYTF
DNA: TGTGCCAGCACTCAGGGGGCGGAGTTCACCTACACCTTC

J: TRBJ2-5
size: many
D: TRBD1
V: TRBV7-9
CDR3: CASSLRTGGETQYF
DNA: TGTGCCAGCAGCTTAAGGACAGGCGGGGAGACCCAGTACTTC

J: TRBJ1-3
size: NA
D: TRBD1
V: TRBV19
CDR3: CASSTGGGGNTIYF
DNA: TGTGCCAGTAGCACAGGGGGCGGTGGAAACACCATATATTTT

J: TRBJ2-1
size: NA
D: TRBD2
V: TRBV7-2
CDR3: CASSLARTSGYNEQFF
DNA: TGTGCCAGCAGCCTAGCCAGGACTAGCGGCTACAATGAGCAGTTCTTC

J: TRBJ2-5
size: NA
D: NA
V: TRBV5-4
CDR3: CASSLPGLQETQYF
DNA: TGTGCCAGCAGCTTGCCCGGACTCCAAGAGACCCAGTACTTC

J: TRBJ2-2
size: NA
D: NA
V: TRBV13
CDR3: CASRPTLAGELFF
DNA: TGTGCCAGCAGACCCACTTTAGCCGGGGAGCTGTTTTTT

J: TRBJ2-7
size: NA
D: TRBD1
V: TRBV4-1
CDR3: CASSQAGTGGWYEQYF
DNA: TGCGCCAGCAGCCAGGCCGGGACAGGGGGCTGGTACGAGCAGTACTTC

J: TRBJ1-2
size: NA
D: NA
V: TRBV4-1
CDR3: CASSQDLTGRYGYTF
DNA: TGCGCCAGCAGCCAAGATCTTACTGGGCGCTATGGCTACACCTTC

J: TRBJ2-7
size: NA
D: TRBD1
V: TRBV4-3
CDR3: CASSRDDRGLYEQYF
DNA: TGCGCCAGCAGCCGGGATGACAGGGGGCTCTACGAGCAGTACTTC

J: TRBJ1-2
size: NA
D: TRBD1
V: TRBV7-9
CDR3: CASSGGQVYGYTF
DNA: TGTGCCAGCAGCGGGGGACAGGTCTATGGCTACACCTTC

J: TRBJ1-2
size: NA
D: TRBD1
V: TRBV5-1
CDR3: CASSGGQGDGYTF
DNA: TGCGCCAGCAGCGGGGGACAGGGGGACGGCTACACCTTC

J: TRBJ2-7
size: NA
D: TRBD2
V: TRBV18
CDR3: CASSPPGLAGGEQYF
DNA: TGTGCCAGCTCACCACCCGGACTAGCGGGGGGCGAGCAGTACTTC

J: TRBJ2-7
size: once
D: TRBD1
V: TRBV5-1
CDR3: CASSLWTGATYEQYF
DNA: TGCGCCAGCAGCCTATGGACAGGGGCTACCTACGAGCAGTACTTC

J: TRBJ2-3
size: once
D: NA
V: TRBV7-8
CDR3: CASRRGLTDTQYF
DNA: TGTGCCAGCAGGCGGGGCCTCACAGATACGCAGTATTTT

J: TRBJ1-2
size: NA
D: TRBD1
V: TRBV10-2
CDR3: CASRFAQGAGYTF
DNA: TGCGCCAGCAGATTCGCACAGGGGGCTGGCTACACCTTC

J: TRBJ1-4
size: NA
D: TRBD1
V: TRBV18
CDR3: CASSAQGVDEKLFF
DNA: TGTGCCAGCTCCGCACAGGGGGTTGATGAAAAACTGTTTTTT

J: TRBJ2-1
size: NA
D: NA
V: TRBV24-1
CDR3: CATSEGATVDEQFF
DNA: TGTGCCACCAGTGAGGGGGCCACCGTGGATGAGCAGTTCTTC

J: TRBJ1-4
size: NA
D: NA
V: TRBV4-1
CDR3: CASSQDQGYNEKLFF
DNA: TGCGCCAGCAGCCAAGATCAGGGTTACAATGAAAAACTGTTTTTT

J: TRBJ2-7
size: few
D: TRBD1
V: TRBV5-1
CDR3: CASSRVGQGDEQYF
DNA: TGCGCCAGCAGCCGGGTGGGACAGGGCGACGAGCAGTACTTC

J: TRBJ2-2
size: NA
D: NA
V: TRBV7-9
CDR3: CASSTRGLVRELFF
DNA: TGTGCCAGCAGCACAAGAGGGTTGGTGCGGGAGCTGTTTTTT

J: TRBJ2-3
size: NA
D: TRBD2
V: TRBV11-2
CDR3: CASSPRVAGPTDTQYF
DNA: TGTGCCAGCAGCCCCAGGGTAGCGGGGCCCACAGATACGCAGTATTTT

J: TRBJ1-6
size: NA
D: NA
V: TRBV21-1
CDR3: CASSKERGQGFDSPLHF
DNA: TGTGCCAGCAGCAAAGAGCGGGGACAGGGATTCGATTCACCCCTCCACTTT

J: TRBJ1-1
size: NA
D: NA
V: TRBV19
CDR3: CASSIGSVNTEAFF
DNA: TGTGCCAGTAGTATAGGCAGTGTGAACACTGAAGCTTTCTTT

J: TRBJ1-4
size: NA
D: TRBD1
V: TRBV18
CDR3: CASSLPGGWSNEKLFF
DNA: TGTGCCAGCTCACTTCCAGGGGGCTGGTCTAATGAAAAACTGTTTTTT

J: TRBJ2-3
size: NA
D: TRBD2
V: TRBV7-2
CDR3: CASSPTFPGTSGGTDTQYF
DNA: TGTGCCAGCAGCCCCACCTTTCCCGGGACTAGCGGGGGCACAGATACGCAGTATTTT

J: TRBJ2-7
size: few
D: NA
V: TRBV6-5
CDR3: CASTRGGGLPSEQYF
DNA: TGTGCCAGCACCCGGGGCGGGGGCCTCCCATCCGAGCAGTACTTC

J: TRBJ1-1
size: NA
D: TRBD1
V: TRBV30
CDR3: CACPGTGGAITEAFF
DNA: TGTGCCTGCCCCGGGACAGGGGGCGCGATCACTGAAGCTTTCTTT

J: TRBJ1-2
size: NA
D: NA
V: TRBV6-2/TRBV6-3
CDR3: CASSYGSAGTSYGYTF
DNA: TGTGCCAGCAGTTACGGTAGTGCAGGGACTTCCTATGGCTACACCTTC

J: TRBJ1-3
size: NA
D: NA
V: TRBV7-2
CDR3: CASSLALGYSGNTIYF
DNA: TGTGCCAGCAGCTTAGCGCTCGGGTACTCTGGAAACACCATATATTTT

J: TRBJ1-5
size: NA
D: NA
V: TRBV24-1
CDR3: CATSTGKDQPQHF
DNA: TGTGCCACCAGTACAGGGAAGGATCAGCCCCAGCATTTT

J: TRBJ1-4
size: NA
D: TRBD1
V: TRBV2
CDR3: CASRRQGVNEKLFF
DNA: TGTGCCAGCAGGAGACAGGGGGTTAATGAAAAACTGTTTTTT

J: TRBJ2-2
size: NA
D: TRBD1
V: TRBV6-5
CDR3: CASSYGTGPGELFF
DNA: TGTGCCAGCAGTTATGGGACAGGGCCCGGGGAGCTGTTTTTT

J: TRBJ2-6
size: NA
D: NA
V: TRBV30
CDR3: CAWSKQGGAGANVLTF
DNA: TGTGCCTGGAGTAAACAGGGAGGGGCTGGGGCCAACGTCCTGACTTTC

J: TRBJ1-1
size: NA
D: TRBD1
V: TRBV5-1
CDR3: CASSSQGASTEAFF
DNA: TGCGCCAGCAGCTCCCAGGGGGCCAGCACTGAAGCTTTCTTT

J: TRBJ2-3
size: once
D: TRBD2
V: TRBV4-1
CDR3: CASSRAGGPDTQYF
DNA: TGCGCCAGCAGCCGGGCGGGGGGGCCGGATACGCAGTATTTT

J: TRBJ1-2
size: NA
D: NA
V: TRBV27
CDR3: CASSQGSAYGYTF
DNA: TGTGCCAGCAGTCAGGGAAGTGCCTATGGCTACACCTTC

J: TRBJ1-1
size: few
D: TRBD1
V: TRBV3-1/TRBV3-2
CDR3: CASSYGTGGAGTEAFF
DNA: TGTGCCAGCAGCTATGGGACAGGGGGCGCGGGCACTGAAGCTTTCTTT

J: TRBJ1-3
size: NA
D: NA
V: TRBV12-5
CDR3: CASGQLLAGNTIYF
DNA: TGTGCTAGTGGTCAACTGCTGGCTGGAAACACCATATATTTT

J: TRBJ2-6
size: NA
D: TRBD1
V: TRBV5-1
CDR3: CASSLPGGGENVLTF
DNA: TGCGCCAGCAGCTTGCCAGGGGGTGGGGAAAACGTCCTGACTTTC

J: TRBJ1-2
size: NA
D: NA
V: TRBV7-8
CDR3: CASSFWPQIGYTF
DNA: TGTGCCAGCAGCTTTTGGCCTCAGATCGGCTACACCTTC

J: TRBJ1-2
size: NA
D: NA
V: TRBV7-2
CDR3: CASSLVRFGYTF
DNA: TGTGCCAGCAGCTTAGTGCGGTTTGGCTACACCTTC

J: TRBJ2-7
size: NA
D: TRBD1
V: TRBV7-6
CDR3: CASSSTDGQGGYEQYF
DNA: TGTGCCAGCAGCTCTACGGATGGACAGGGCGGCTACGAGCAGTACTTC

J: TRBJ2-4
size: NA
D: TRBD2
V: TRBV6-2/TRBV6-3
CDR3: CASSPWGGLQNIQYF
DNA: TGTGCCAGCAGTCCCTGGGGGGGGTTGCAAAACATTCAGTACTTC

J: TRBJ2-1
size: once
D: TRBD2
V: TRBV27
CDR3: CASSPSGDPYNEQFF
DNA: TGTGCCAGCAGCCCCAGCGGGGACCCTTACAATGAGCAGTTCTTC

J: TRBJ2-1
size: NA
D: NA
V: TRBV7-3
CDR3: CASSLGDYNEQFF
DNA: TGTGCCAGCAGCCTCGGGGACTACAATGAGCAGTTCTTC

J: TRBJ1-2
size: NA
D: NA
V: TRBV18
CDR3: CASSPTGHRRDYGYTF
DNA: TGTGCCAGCTCACCCACGGGACACCGTCGTGACTATGGCTACACCTTC

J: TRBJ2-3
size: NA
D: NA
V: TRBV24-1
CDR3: CATSGSGGADTQYF
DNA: TGTGCCACGAGCGGGTCAGGGGGAGCAGATACGCAGTATTTT